The sample holds one count of the clone carrying this TCR beta chain. This specimen comes from a study of blood T cells in healthy people across ages. It was with a sample-barcoded 5' primer and a J-beta primer mix that a second PCR of roughly 7 to 12 cycles was run. TCRdb re-called the 5' RACE reads with MiXCR, one entry per CDR3 protein. The sample consists of 750,000 to 950,000 distinct CDR3 sequences, under 35% of them appearing once. This same sample was also part of a study on T cells of mothers and their children.

The clonotype was recovered from a woman aged 40 to 50 in good health. The specimen was blood.

In DNA, the CDR3 is TGCAGTGCTATGGACAGATTGCTTTCCTACGAGCAGTACTTC. This translates into CSAMDRLLSYEQYF. The chain has TRBV20-1 and TRBJ2-7, with D tentatively TRBD1 (6 bases). V lost 4 bases, J lost 1 base, and 14 bases lay in between. The length of the CDR3 is 14 residues. Germline V lookup: CDR1 DFQATT, CDR2 SNEGSKA (reference sequence).